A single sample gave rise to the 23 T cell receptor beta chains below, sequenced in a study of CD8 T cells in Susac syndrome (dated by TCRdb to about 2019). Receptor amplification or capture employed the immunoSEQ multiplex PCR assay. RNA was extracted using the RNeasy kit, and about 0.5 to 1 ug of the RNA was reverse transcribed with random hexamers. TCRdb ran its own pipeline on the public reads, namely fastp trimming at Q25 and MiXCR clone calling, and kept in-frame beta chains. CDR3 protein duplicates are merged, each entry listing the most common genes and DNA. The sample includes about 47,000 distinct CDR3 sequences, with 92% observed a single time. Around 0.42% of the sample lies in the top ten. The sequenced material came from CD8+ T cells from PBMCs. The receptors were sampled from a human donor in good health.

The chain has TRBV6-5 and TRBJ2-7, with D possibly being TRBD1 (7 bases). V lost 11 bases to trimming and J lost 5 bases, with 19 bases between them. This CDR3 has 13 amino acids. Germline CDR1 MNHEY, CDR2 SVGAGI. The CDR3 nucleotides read TGTGCCGCGGGCAGGGGGGCCGGCAACGAGCAGTACTTC. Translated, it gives CAAGRGAGNEQYF.

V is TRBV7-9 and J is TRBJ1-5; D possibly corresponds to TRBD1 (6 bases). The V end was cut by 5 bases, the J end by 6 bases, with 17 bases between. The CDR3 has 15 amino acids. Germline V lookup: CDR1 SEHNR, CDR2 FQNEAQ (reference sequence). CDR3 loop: CASSEPGHGRQPQHF. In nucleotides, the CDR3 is TGTGCCAGCAGCGAACCGGGACATGGACGTCAGCCCCAGCATTTT.

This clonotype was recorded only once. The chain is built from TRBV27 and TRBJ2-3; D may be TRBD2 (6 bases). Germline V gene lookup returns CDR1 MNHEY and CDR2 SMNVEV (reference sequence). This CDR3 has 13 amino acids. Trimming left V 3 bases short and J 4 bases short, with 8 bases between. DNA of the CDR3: TGTGCCAGCAGTTTCGGGGGAGCAGATACGCAGTATTTT. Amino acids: CASSFGGADTQYF.

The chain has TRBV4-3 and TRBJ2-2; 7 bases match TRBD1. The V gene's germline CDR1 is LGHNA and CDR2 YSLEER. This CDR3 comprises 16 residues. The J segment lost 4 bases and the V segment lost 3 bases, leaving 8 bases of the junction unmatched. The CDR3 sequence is CASSQDQGDRTGELFF. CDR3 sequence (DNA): TGCGCCAGCAGCCAGGACCAGGGGGATCGCACCGGGGAGCTGTTTTTT.

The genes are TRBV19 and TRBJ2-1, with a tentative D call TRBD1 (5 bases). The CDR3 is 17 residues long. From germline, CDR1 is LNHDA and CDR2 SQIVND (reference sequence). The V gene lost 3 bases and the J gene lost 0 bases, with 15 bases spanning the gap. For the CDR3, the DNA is TGTGCCAGTAGTATGGGGCAAAGCTGGAGCTCCTACAATGAGCAGTTCTTC. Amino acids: CASSMGQSWSSYNEQFF.

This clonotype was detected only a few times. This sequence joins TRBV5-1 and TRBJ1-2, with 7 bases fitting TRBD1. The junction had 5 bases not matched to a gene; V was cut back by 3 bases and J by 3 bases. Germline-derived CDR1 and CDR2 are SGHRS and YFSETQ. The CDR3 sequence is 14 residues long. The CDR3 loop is CASSSPGTDYGYTF. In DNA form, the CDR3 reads TGCGCCAGCAGCTCCCCCGGGACAGACTATGGCTACACCTTC.

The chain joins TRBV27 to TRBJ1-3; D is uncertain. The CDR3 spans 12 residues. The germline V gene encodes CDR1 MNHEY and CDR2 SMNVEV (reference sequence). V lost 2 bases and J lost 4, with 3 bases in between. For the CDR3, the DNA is TGTGCCAGCAGTTTACCGGGAAACACCATATATTTT. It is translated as CASSLPGNTIYF.

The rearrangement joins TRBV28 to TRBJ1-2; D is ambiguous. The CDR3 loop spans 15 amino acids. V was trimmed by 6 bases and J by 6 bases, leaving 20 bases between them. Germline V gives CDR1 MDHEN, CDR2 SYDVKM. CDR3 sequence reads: CASSRFSAKGDGYTF. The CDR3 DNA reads TGTGCCAGCAGCCGCTTTAGTGCTAAGGGCGATGGCTACACCTTC.

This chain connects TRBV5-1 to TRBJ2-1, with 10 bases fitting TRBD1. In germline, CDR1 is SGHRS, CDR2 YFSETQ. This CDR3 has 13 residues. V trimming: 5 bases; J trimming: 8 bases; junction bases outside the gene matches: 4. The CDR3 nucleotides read TGCGCCAGCAGTTGGGACAGGGGTGATGAGCAGTTCTTC. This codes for CASSWDRGDEQFF.

CDR3 loop: CASSHYNEQFF. The CDR3 DNA reads TGTGCCAGCAGCCACTACAATGAGCAGTTCTTC. V usage is TRBV27 and J usage is TRBJ2-1; D ambiguous. Between the trimmed V and J ends, which lost 6 bases and 3 bases, there was a span of 3 bases. CDR3 size: 11 residues. CDR1 and CDR2 (germline): MNHEY, SMNVEV (reference sequence).

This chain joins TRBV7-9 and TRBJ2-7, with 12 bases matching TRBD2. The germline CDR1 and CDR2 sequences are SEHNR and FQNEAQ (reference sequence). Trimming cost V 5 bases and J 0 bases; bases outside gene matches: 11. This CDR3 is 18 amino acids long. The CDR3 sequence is CASSPRLAGDPSSYEQYF. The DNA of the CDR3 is TGTGCCAGCAGCCCACGACTAGCGGGAGATCCCTCCTCCTACGAGCAGTACTTC.

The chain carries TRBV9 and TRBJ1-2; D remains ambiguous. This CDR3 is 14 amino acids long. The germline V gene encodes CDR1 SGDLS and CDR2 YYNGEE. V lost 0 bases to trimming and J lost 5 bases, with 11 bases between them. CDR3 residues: CASSVGQRKYGYTF. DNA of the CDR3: TGTGCCAGCAGCGTAGGACAACGTAAATATGGCTACACCTTC.

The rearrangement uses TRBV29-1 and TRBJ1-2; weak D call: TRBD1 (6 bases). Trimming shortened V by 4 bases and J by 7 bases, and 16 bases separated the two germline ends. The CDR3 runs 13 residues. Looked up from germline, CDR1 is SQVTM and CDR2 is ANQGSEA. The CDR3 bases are TGCAGCGTTGGGGACGGGGGCACAGGTGGCTACACCTTC. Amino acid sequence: CSVGDGGTGGYTF.

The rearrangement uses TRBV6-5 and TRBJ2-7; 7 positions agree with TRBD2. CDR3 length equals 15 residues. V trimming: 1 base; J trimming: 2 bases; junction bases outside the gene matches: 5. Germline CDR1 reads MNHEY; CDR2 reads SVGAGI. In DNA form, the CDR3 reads TGTGCCAGCAGTTACTGGGGGGGAGGAACCTACGAGCAGTACTTC. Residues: CASSYWGGGTYEQYF.

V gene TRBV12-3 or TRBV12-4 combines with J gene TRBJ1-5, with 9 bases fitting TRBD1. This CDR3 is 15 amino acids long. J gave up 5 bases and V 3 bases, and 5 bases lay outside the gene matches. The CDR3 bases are TGTGCCAGCAGTTTGATGGGACAGGGCTATCAGCCCCAGCATTTT. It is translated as CASSLMGQGYQPQHF.

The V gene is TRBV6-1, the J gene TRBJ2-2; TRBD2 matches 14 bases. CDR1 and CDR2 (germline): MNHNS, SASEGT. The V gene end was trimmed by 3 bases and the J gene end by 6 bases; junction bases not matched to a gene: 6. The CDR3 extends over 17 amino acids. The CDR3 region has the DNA TGTGCCAGCAGTGATCCGGGACTAGCGGGAGCCCCCGGGGAGCTGTTTTTT. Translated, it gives CASSDPGLAGAPGELFF.

The CDR3 is CASSIVAGVLHNEQFF. Written as DNA, the CDR3 is TGTGCCAGTAGTATAGTGGCGGGAGTACTCCACAATGAGCAGTTCTTC. The chain carries TRBV19 and TRBJ2-1; 7 positions agree with TRBD2. CDR3 length equals 16 residues. Losses at the gene ends were 1 base for V and 5 bases for J; bases not matched to a gene: 8. Per germline, CDR1 LNHDA and CDR2 SQIVND (reference sequence).

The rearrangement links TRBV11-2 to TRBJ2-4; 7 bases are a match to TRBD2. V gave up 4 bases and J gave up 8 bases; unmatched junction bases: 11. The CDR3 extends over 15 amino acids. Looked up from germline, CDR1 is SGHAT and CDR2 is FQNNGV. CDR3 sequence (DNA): TGTGCCAGCAGCTCCAGCCTCCTGGGGAGGGACATTCAGTACTTC. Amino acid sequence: CASSSSLLGRDIQYF.

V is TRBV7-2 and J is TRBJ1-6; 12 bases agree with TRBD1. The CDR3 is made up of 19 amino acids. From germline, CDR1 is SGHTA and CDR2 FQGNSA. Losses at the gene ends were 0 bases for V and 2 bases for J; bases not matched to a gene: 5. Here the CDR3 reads CASSLAGTGGSTYNSPLHF. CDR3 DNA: TGTGCCAGCAGCTTAGCAGGGACAGGGGGCTCTACCTATAATTCACCCCTCCACTTT. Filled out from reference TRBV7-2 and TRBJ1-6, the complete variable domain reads GAGVSQSPSNKVTEKGKDVELRCDPISGHTALYWYRQSLGQGLEFLIYFQGNSAPDKSGLPSDRFSAERTGGSVSTLTIQRTQQEDSAVYLCASSLAGTGGSTYNSPLHFGNGTRLTVT.

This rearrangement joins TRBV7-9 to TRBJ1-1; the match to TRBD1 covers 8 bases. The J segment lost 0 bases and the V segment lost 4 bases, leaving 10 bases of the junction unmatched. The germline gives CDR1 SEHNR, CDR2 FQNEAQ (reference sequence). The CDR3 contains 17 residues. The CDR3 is CASSSLGQGGLNTEAFF. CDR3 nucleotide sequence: TGTGCCAGCAGCTCTCTCGGACAGGGAGGATTGAACACTGAAGCTTTCTTT. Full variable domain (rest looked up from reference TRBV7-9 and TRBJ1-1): DTGVSQNPRHKITKRGQNVTFRCDPISEHNRLYWYRQTLGQGPEFLTYFQNEAQLEKSRLLSDRFSAERPKGSFSTLEIQRTEQGDSAMYLCASSSLGQGGLNTEAFFGQGTRLTVV.

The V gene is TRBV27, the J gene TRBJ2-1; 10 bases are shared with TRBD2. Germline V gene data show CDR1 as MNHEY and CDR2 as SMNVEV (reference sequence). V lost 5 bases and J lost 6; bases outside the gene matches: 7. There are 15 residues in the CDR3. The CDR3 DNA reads TGTGCCAGCAGTCCGGGACTAGCGCTCAGCAATGAGCAGTTCTTC. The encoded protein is CASSPGLALSNEQFF.

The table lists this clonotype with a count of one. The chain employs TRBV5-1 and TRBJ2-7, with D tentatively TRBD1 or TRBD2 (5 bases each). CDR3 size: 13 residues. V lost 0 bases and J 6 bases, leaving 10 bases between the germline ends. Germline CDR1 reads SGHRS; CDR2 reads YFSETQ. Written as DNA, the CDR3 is TGCGCCAGCAGCTTGGGGGGACCGCGCGAGCAGTACTTC. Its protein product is CASSLGGPREQYF.

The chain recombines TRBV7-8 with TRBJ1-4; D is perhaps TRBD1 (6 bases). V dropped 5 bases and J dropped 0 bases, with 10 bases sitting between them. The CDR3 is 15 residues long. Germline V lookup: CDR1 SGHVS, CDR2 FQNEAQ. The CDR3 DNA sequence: TGTGCCAGCAGCCCTACAGGGTCAACTAATGAAAAACTGTTTTTT. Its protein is CASSPTGSTNEKLFF.